Shown below are 6 T cell receptor beta chains from a single sample sequenced in a study of blood T cell repertoires in COVID-19. Profiled with immunoSEQ multiplex PCR; TCRdb holds only in-frame clones, not every one. This table holds 150,000 to 200,000 clones, about four fifths found once. The specimen was peripheral blood. Every receptor here comes from a woman older than 75 with acute or convalescent COVID-19.

The chain is built from TRBV5-1 and TRBJ1-2; perhaps TRBD1 as D (5 bases). V lost 1 base to trimming and J lost 0 bases, with 10 bases between them. CDR3 length: 15 residues. Germline values: CDR1 SGHRS, CDR2 YFSETQ. CDR3 bases: TGCGCCAGCAGCTTGAGGGCCAGGGCTAACTATGGCTACACCTTC. Its protein product is CASSLRARANYGYTF. Looking up the rest from reference TRBV5-1 and TRBJ1-2 gives the full variable domain: KAGVTQTPRYLIKTRGQQVTLSCSPISGHRSVSWYQQTPGQGLQFLFEYFSETQRNKGNFPGRFSGRQFSNSRSEMNVSTLELGDSALYLCASSLRARANYGYTFGSGTRLTVV.

The chain has TRBV19 and TRBJ1-1; a possible D gene is TRBD1 (5 bases). The CDR3 covers 15 residues. V dropped 5 bases and J dropped 1 base, with 14 bases sitting between them. Looked up from germline, CDR1 is LNHDA and CDR2 is SQIVND (reference sequence). The CDR3 coding sequence is TGTGCCAGTAGTTCCGCAGGGTTAGGGAACACTGAAGCTTTCTTT. Its translation: CASSSAGLGNTEAFF.

The CDR3 sequence: CASSPGGGNTIYF. As DNA, the CDR3 is TGTGCCAGCAGCCCAGGGGGCGGAAACACCATATATTTT. V and J are TRBV7-2 and TRBJ1-3; TRBD1 aligns across 8 bases. CDR3 size: 13 residues. CDR1 and CDR2 (germline): SGHTA, FQGNSA. With V trimmed by 5 bases and J by 4 bases, 1 base remained unmatched.

The genes are TRBV19 and TRBJ1-1; no clear D. Germline values: CDR1 LNHDA, CDR2 SQIVND (reference sequence). Trimming cost V 6 bases and J 4 bases, with 18 bases left between them. The CDR3 length is 15 residues. The CDR3 here is CASSPTIRVGTEAFF. In DNA form, the CDR3 reads TGTGCCAGTAGCCCGACGATCCGGGTCGGCACTGAAGCTTTCTTT.

This clone came up once. The rearrangement joins TRBV7-2 to TRBJ2-3, with D unresolved. The CDR3 loop spans 12 amino acids. Germline CDR1 and CDR2: SGHTA and FQGNSA. Trimming shortened V by 5 bases and J by 3 bases, and 6 bases separated the two germline ends. The CDR3 spells CASSPTTDTQYF. The CDR3, as DNA: TGTGCCAGCAGCCCAACTACAGATACGCAGTATTTT.

The chain has TRBV5-4 and TRBJ2-1; 11 bases map to TRBD2. CDR1 SGHNT and CDR2 YYREEE come from the germline V gene (reference sequence). This CDR3 region has 17 residues. Losses at the gene ends were 4 bases for V and 12 bases for J; bases not matched to a gene: 18. CDR3 amino acids: CASSHPPGTSGRIWQFF. The DNA for the CDR3 is TGTGCCAGCAGCCATCCTCCCGGGACTAGCGGACGGATATGGCAGTTCTTC. The full variable domain, with the rest looked up from reference TRBV5-4 and TRBJ2-1, is ETGVTQSPTHLIKTRGQQVTLRCSSQSGHNTVSWYQQALGQGPQFIFQYYREEENGRGNFPPRFSGLQFPNYSSELNVNALELDDSALYLCASSHPPGTSGRIWQFFGPGTRLTVL.